Following are 29 T cell receptor beta chains from one sample sequenced in a study of a mutant IDH1 vaccine in newly diagnosed glioma. These receptors' targets are unknown. Documented time point: week 35, safety follow-up. Mutant IDH1 20-mer peptide, at 300 ug, made up each vaccine dose, with topical imiquimod. Method: immunoSEQ multiplex PCR; TCRdb's copy keeps in-frame clones and lacks some. Found here are tens of thousands of clones, roughly 74% of them singletons; the top ten hold 4.7%. The material sequenced was PBMCs, taken from a glioma patient whose treatment included an IDH1 peptide vaccine. These TCRs come from a man aged 45-60 years with glioma.

The chain links TRBV5-4 to TRBJ1-2, with D perhaps matching TRBD1 (5 bases). This CDR3 region has 16 residues. Germline V gene lookup returns CDR1 SGHNT and CDR2 YYREEE (reference sequence). Trimming removed 0 bases at V and 4 bases at J, with 16 bases between. CDR3 loop: CASSLGGGSGTYGYTF. The CDR3 nucleotides are TGTGCCAGCAGCTTGGGCGGAGGGTCAGGGACCTATGGCTACACCTTC.

As to this clone: Sequence at one end of the junction differs from germline and may be a read error. The rearrangement uses TRBV7-9 and TRBJ1-3; D call uncertain. The CDR3 sequence is 13 residues long. Germline V lookup: CDR1 SEHNR, CDR2 FQNEAQ (reference sequence). The CDR3 DNA is TGTGCCAGCAGCCTAGCAGAGGGAAACACCATATATTTT. This translates into CASSLAEGNTIYF.

This sequence joins TRBV6-5 and TRBJ2-3; D is ambiguous. Trimming removed 3 bases at V and 0 bases at J, with 10 bases between. The germline CDR1 and CDR2 sequences are MNHEY and SVGAGI. The CDR3 consists of 15 residues. The CDR3 loop reads CASSYKTPSTDTQYF. DNA of the CDR3: TGTGCCAGCAGTTATAAAACACCCAGCACAGATACGCAGTATTTT.

The chain links TRBV9 to TRBJ1-2; the D is unclear. The CDR3 runs 15 residues. With 0 bases removed from V and 2 bases from J, the gap between germline ends came to 11 bases. From germline, CDR1 is SGDLS and CDR2 YYNGEE. CDR3 residues: CASSVGHPPNYGYTF. CDR3 bases: TGTGCCAGCAGCGTAGGGCACCCTCCGAACTATGGCTACACCTTC. The entire variable domain, with the rest obtained from reference TRBV9 and TRBJ1-2, is as follows: DSGVTQTPKHLITATGQRVTLRCSPRSGDLSVYWYQQSLDQGLQFLIQYYNGEERAKGNILERFSAQQFPDLHSELNLSSLELGDSALYFCASSVGHPPNYGYTFGSGTRLTVV.

This clone showed up just a few times. This sequence joins TRBV5-1 and TRBJ1-2, with D unresolved. V was trimmed by 1 base and J by 6 bases, leaving 13 bases between them. The CDR3 is 14 residues long. Germline loops: CDR1 SGHRS, CDR2 YFSETQ. CDR3 DNA: TGCGCCAGCAGCTTGCAATTCTCGGGCGATGGCTACACCTTC. Protein sequence: CASSLQFSGDGYTF.

This chain links TRBV5-1 with TRBJ1-1; 8 nucleotides agree with TRBD1. The CDR3 spans 15 residues. Germline loops: CDR1 SGHRS, CDR2 YFSETQ. V lost 0 bases, J lost 1 base, and 2 bases stayed unmatched. The CDR3 region has the DNA TGCGCCAGCAGCTTGGTCGACAGGGGGAACACTGAAGCTTTCTTT. Translated, it gives CASSLVDRGNTEAFF. The variable domain in full, completed from reference TRBV5-1 and TRBJ1-1, reads KAGVTQTPRYLIKTRGQQVTLSCSPISGHRSVSWYQQTPGQGLQFLFEYFSETQRNKGNFPGRFSGRQFSNSRSEMNVSTLELGDSALYLCASSLVDRGNTEAFFGQGTRLTVV.

In this sample, this clone turned up once. J is TRBJ2-7 and V is TRBV10-3, with D perhaps TRBD1 (6 bases). Germline CDR1 ENHRY, CDR2 SYGVKD. V was shortened by 3 bases and J by 2 bases, with 11 bases between the two germline ends. This CDR3 contains 14 residues. As DNA, the CDR3 is TGTGCCATCAGTGATCAGGGGCTCACCTACGAGCAGTACTTC. Translating it yields CAISDQGLTYEQYF.

In this sample, this clone turned up a few times. At one end, the junction sequence differs from germline, possibly due to a read error. V usage is TRBV7-2 and J usage is TRBJ1-1; D is unclear. CDR3 length: 14 amino acids. Looked up from germline, CDR1 is SGHTA and CDR2 is FQGNSA. The CDR3 spells CASSLGMSYTEAFF. The CDR3 DNA is TGTGCCAGCAGTTTAGGGATGTCGTACACTGAAGCTTTCTTT. Looking up the rest from reference TRBV7-2 and TRBJ1-1 gives the full variable domain: GAGVSQSPSNKVTEKGKDVELRCDPISGHTALYWYRQSLGQGLEFLIYFQGNSAPDKSGLPSDRFSAERTGGSVSTLTIQRTQQEDSAVYLCASSLGMSYTEAFFGQGTRLTVV.

The chain employs TRBV4-3 and TRBJ2-3; D ambiguous. Per the germline V gene, CDR1 is LGHNA and CDR2 is YSLEER. This CDR3 spans 14 amino acids. The V end was cut by 0 bases, the J end by 4 bases, with 8 bases between. The DNA of the CDR3 is TGCGCCAGCAGCCAAGACCGTCTGGCAGATACGCAGTATTTT. It encodes CASSQDRLADTQYF.

This clone came up once. The chain recombines TRBV5-4 with TRBJ1-4, with 10 bases lining up with TRBD1. Germline V gene sequence: CDR1 SGHNT, CDR2 YYREEE (reference sequence). Trimming removed 4 bases from V and 4 bases from J; junction bases left unmatched: 4. The CDR3 consists of 15 residues. The CDR3: CASSRGTGDNEKLFF. CDR3 bases: TGTGCCAGCAGCAGAGGGACAGGGGATAATGAAAAACTGTTTTTT. The full variable domain, in which reference TRBV5-4 and TRBJ1-4 provide the parts outside the CDR3, is ETGVTQSPTHLIKTRGQQVTLRCSSQSGHNTVSWYQQALGQGPQFIFQYYREEENGRGNFPPRFSGLQFPNYSSELNVNALELDDSALYLCASSRGTGDNEKLFFGSGTQLSVL.

This clone is a singleton in its sample. V and J are TRBV29-1 and TRBJ1-4; 7 positions match TRBD1. Trimming took 4 bases from V and 4 from J; bases not matched to a gene: 6. Germline loops: CDR1 SQVTM, CDR2 ANQGSEA. The CDR3 spans 14 residues. Written as DNA, the CDR3 is TGCAGCGTTGGAGGACAGGTCAATAATGAAAAACTGTTTTTT. It specifies CSVGGQVNNEKLFF.

The CDR3: CASSRSGVEKLFF. The CDR3 nucleotides read TGTGCCAGCAGTAGGTCGGGGGTGGAAAAACTGTTTTTT. The chain links TRBV28 to TRBJ1-4, with D possibly TRBD1 on 5 matching bases. The CDR3 is 13 residues long. CDR1 MDHEN and CDR2 SYDVKM come from the germline V gene. Trimming pared 5 bases from V and 8 bases from J, leaving 12 bases between.

The J gene is TRBJ2-5, the V gene TRBV5-6; D possibly corresponds to TRBD2 (5 bases). V lost 2 bases, J lost 4 bases, and 9 bases lay in between. The CDR3 consists of 13 residues. The germline V gene has CDR1 SGHDT and CDR2 YYEEEE. The CDR3 DNA is TGTGCCAGCAGCTTATGGGAGAGAGAGACCCAGTACTTC. Protein product: CASSLWERETQYF.

The chain carries TRBV9 and TRBJ1-4; a possible D gene is TRBD1 (6 bases). This CDR3 has 14 residues. V was cut by 4 bases and J by 4 bases, with 11 bases left in between. Germline V lookup: CDR1 SGDLS, CDR2 YYNGEE. DNA for the CDR3: TGTGCCAGCAGCACGGAGGACAGTAATGAAAAACTGTTTTTT. The encoded protein is CASSTEDSNEKLFF. Complete variable domain (other parts from reference TRBV9 and TRBJ1-4): DSGVTQTPKHLITATGQRVTLRCSPRSGDLSVYWYQQSLDQGLQFLIQYYNGEERAKGNILERFSAQQFPDLHSELNLSSLELGDSALYFCASSTEDSNEKLFFGSGTQLSVL.

This rearrangement joins TRBV4-3 to TRBJ2-2; the D gene could be TRBD1 or TRBD2 (6 bases each). CDR3 length equals 14 residues. Germline V gene data show CDR1 as LGHNA and CDR2 as YSLEER. Trimming removed 3 bases from V and 5 bases from J, with 10 bases in between. Here the CDR3 DNA reads TGCGCCAGCAGCCAGGCGGGGACAACCGGGGAGCTGTTTTTT. Amino acid sequence: CASSQAGTTGELFF.

The J gene is TRBJ2-2, the V gene TRBV7-2, with D unclear. Trimming pared 1 base from V and 5 bases from J, leaving 14 bases between. Germline V gene sequence: CDR1 SGHTA, CDR2 FQGNSA. The CDR3 has 16 amino acids. The CDR3 here is CASSLEGLLGTGELFF. The CDR3 DNA sequence: TGTGCCAGCAGCTTAGAAGGTCTTCTAGGAACCGGGGAGCTGTTTTTT.

This chain joins TRBV7-3 and TRBJ2-3; 7 positions match TRBD2. This CDR3 is built from 16 residues. Germline CDR1 is SGHTA and CDR2 is FQGTGA. The V gene end was trimmed by 5 bases and the J gene end by 2 bases; junction bases not matched to a gene: 10. The chain's CDR3 is CASSEMAGDPTDTQYF. The CDR3 DNA sequence: TGTGCCAGCAGCGAAATGGCGGGGGACCCCACAGATACGCAGTATTTT.

The V and J genes are TRBV30 and TRBJ1-5; tentative D call: TRBD1 (6 bases). Germline CDR1 and CDR2: GTSNPN and SVGIG (reference sequence). CDR3 length: 15 amino acids. Trimming stripped 2 bases from V and 4 bases from J, with 15 bases between. CDR3 DNA: TGTGCCTGGAGTCTAGGGGGGTCTCCTAATCAGCCCCAGCATTTT. It encodes CAWSLGGSPNQPQHF.

The chain recombines TRBV15 with TRBJ1-1, with TRBD1 matching over 9 bases. Unmatched junction bases numbered 8, after V lost 3 bases and J lost 3 bases. The CDR3 loop spans 16 amino acids. Looked up from germline, CDR1 is LNHNV and CDR2 is YYDKDF (reference sequence). CDR3 amino acids: CATSSRQGVRDTEAFF. For the CDR3, the DNA is TGTGCCACCAGCAGCCGACAGGGGGTTCGGGACACTGAAGCTTTCTTT.

The V gene is TRBV6-5, the J gene TRBJ2-7; the D gene could be TRBD1 or TRBD2 (5 bases each). The CDR3 is made up of 14 amino acids. Germline CDR1 is MNHEY and CDR2 is SVGAGI. Trimming removed 6 bases at V and 7 bases at J, with 19 bases between. The CDR3 is CASRYGQSWGEQYF. Written as DNA, the CDR3 is TGTGCCAGCAGATACGGACAATCTTGGGGGGAGCAGTACTTC.

The chain couples TRBV10-2 to TRBJ2-3; no clear D gene. The V end was cut by 3 bases, the J end by 6 bases, with 19 bases between. This CDR3 region has 16 residues. Per the germline V gene, CDR1 is WSHSY and CDR2 is SAAADI. CDR3 bases: TGCGCCAGCAGTGATATAGAAGAATCGGAAGGGGATACGCAGTATTTT. Translated, it gives CASSDIEESEGDTQYF.

The chain recombines TRBV27 with TRBJ2-1, with TRBD1 matching 10 bases. In germline, CDR1 is MNHEY, CDR2 SMNVEV (reference sequence). This CDR3 is 15 amino acids long. The V gene end was trimmed by 4 bases and the J gene end by 5 bases; junction bases not matched to a gene: 5. Written as DNA, the CDR3 is TGTGCCAGCAGTTCTCCGGGACAGGGGCACAATGAGCAGTTCTTC. It encodes CASSSPGQGHNEQFF.

V and J are TRBV19 and TRBJ2-7; unclear D gene. The CDR3 covers 13 residues. CDR1 and CDR2 (germline): LNHDA, SQIVND (reference sequence). The V gene lost 5 bases and the J gene lost 0 bases, with 8 bases spanning the gap. The CDR3 loop reads CASSFSISYEQYF. The CDR3 DNA reads as TGTGCCAGTAGTTTCAGTATCTCCTACGAGCAGTACTTC.

The rearrangement uses TRBV6-6 and TRBJ2-1, with D perhaps matching TRBD2 (6 bases). Germline V CDR1 and CDR2: MNHNY, SVGAGI (reference sequence). The CDR3 is made up of 13 amino acids. V gave up 6 bases and J gave up 7 bases, with 13 bases separating them. The chain's CDR3 is CASRFGGRNEQFF. In DNA, the CDR3 is TGTGCCAGCAGGTTTGGGGGGAGGAATGAGCAGTTCTTC.

Note on this clone: Other DNA sequences in this specimen translate into the identical CDR3. The chain uses TRBV4-3 and TRBJ1-1; D remains unclear. The germline V gene has CDR1 LGHNA and CDR2 YSLEER. This CDR3 region has 15 residues. Trimming stripped 0 bases from V and 1 base from J, with 9 bases between. CDR3 sequence: CASSQEGTGNTEAFF. CDR3 in DNA: TGCGCCAGCAGCCAAGAGGGCACGGGGAACACTGAAGCTTTCTTT.

The rearrangement links TRBV7-9 to TRBJ1-4, with 7 positions matching TRBD1. J gave up 7 bases and V 0 bases, and 8 bases lay outside the gene matches. In germline, CDR1 is SEHNR, CDR2 FQNEAQ (reference sequence). The CDR3 runs 16 residues. The CDR3 DNA sequence: TGTGCCAGCAGCTTAGCGTTGACAGGGAGTACTGAAAAACTGTTTTTT. Translating gives CASSLALTGSTEKLFF.

This clone was observed a few times. This rearrangement joins TRBV19 to TRBJ2-7, with D possibly being TRBD1 (6 bases). Trimming stripped 6 bases from V and 2 bases from J, with 14 bases between. This CDR3 is 14 amino acids long. The germline CDR1 and CDR2 sequences are LNHDA and SQIVND (reference sequence). CDR3 sequence reads: CASSGAGVAYEQYF. Here the CDR3 DNA reads TGTGCCAGTAGCGGGGCAGGGGTGGCCTACGAGCAGTACTTC.

The rearrangement uses TRBV9 and TRBJ2-2; D not resolved. This CDR3 is built from 14 residues. The germline CDR1 and CDR2 sequences are SGDLS and YYNGEE. Trimming left V 2 bases short and J 4 bases short, with 9 bases between. The CDR3 nucleotides are TGTGCCAGCAGCGTGTCCGGTGGCACCGGGGAGCTGTTTTTT. This gives the protein CASSVSGGTGELFF. Full variable domain (missing parts from reference TRBV9 and TRBJ2-2): DSGVTQTPKHLITATGQRVTLRCSPRSGDLSVYWYQQSLDQGLQFLIQYYNGEERAKGNILERFSAQQFPDLHSELNLSSLELGDSALYFCASSVSGGTGELFFGEGSRLTVL.

The chain joins TRBV11-2 to TRBJ2-7; 7 nucleotides line up with TRBD2. The germline gives CDR1 SGHAT, CDR2 FQNNGV. The CDR3 is 14 amino acids. J lost 4 bases, V lost 0 bases, and 3 bases had no gene match. In DNA form, the CDR3 reads TGTGCCAGCAGCTTAGAGCCTAGCGGTTACGAGCAGTACTTC. Protein product: CASSLEPSGYEQYF.